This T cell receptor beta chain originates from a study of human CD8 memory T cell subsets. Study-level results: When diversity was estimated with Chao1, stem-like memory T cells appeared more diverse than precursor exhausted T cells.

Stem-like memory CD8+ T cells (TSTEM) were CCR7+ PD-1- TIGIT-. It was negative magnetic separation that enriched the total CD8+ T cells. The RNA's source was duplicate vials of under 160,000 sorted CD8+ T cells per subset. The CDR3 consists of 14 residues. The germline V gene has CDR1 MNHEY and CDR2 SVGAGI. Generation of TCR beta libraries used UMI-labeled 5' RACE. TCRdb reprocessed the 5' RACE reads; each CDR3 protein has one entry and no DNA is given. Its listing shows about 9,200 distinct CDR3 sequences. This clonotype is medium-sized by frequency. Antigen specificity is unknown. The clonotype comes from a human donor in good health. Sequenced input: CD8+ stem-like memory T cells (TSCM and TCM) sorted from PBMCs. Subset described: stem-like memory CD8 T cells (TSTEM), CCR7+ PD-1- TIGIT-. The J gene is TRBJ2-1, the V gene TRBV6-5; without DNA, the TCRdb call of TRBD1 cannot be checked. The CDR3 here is CASSPGQGRNEQFF.